This T cell receptor (beta chain) comes out of a study of T cell responses to AZD1222 COVID-19 vaccine. General observations from the study: Clonal diversity was possibly underestimated, and the donors were mostly white British, with more females. Epitopes outside B.1.351 and B.1.1.7 mutated regions reportedly drew nearly half of spike TCRs. Scientists sampled the repertoires only once the peak T cell response had passed. Spike was spanned by vaccine-associated CD4 TCRs, with dominance at 160-218 and 743-854.

This CDR3 comprises 14 residues. Trimming removed 5 bases at V and 0 bases at J, with 10 bases between. Germline V lookup: CDR1 SGHAT, CDR2 FQNNGV. Remarks on this clone: Its antigen is still unknown.

Some clones are missing from TCRdb's copy, which holds only in-frame ones; the method was immunoSEQ multiplex PCR. The table shows around 140,000 clones, with 86% occurring only once. V is TRBV11-2 and J is TRBJ1-1; D uncertain. The sequencing used peripheral blood, collected 28 days after the second AZD1222 dose. The source of this sequence is an adult who received the AZD1222 COVID-19 vaccine. Written as DNA, the CDR3 is TGTGCCAGCAGCCCAAATTTACTGAACACTGAAGCTTTCTTT. Its translation is CASSPNLLNTEAFF.